The clone carrying this T cell receptor (beta chain) turned up a few times. Sequenced by immunoSEQ multiplex PCR; TCRdb stores in-frame clones only, minus some. The data contain 8,000 or so clones, approximately 85% of them singletons. Trimming took 7 bases from V and 5 from J, leaving 13 bases between them. Germline loops: CDR1 SQVTM, CDR2 ANQGSEA. The CDR3 extends over 12 amino acids. The sample is drawn from a study of immune evolution from preneoplasia to lung adenocarcinoma. J is TRBJ2-3 and V is TRBV29-1, with D possibly being TRBD1 (6 bases). The sequence was obtained from an older person with lung adenocarcinoma. Sample: FFPE minimally invasive lung adenocarcinoma tissue. CDR3 coding DNA: TGCAGCGCAGAACAGGGCATAGATACGCAGTATTTT. The encoded protein is CSAEQGIDTQYF.